This TCR beta chain originates from a study of OX40 agonist ivuxolimab in advanced cancers. Data came from immunoSEQ multiplex PCR; TCRdb stores just in-frame clones and leaves some out. Among around 100,000 clones listed, 75% to 90% were seen once. The sample in question was CD4+ or CD8+ T cells sorted from blood, obtained in a trial of the OX40 agonist ivuxolimab. The receptor was derived from an adult with an advanced solid tumor such as melanoma, head and neck, liver or kidney cancer.

The CDR3: CATGRDNSPLHF. As DNA, the CDR3 is TGTGCCACCGGCCGGGATAATTCACCCCTCCACTTT. This chain joins TRBV15 and TRBJ1-6; no firm D call. The CDR3 is 12 amino acids. From germline, CDR1 is LNHNV and CDR2 YYDKDF (reference sequence). Trimming removed 8 bases at V and 5 bases at J, with 7 bases between.